This is a list of T cell receptor beta chains from one sample in a study of response to subunit inactivated influenza vaccine. TCRdb fed the RT-PCR reads into MiXCR, producing one record per CDR3 protein. The table has around 500,000 distinct CDR3 sequences, approximately 11% seen once. Here the sequenced sample was PBMCs from blood, taken roughly 48 days after vaccination. The receptors were gathered from a man in his fifties or sixties who received an inactivated influenza vaccine. Each CDR3 is given without its conserved first and last residue.

J gene	V gene	CDR3 protein
TRBJ1-2	TRBV12-3/TRBV12-4	ASREGQGQGYT
TRBJ1-5	TRBV12-3/TRBV12-4	ASSLGSLGRQPQH
TRBJ1-1	TRBV20-1	SSKGPWEGEAF
TRBJ2-7	TRBV5-1	ASSPGTSGPLSYEQY
TRBJ1-6	TRBV2	ASREGGARNSPLH
TRBJ1-1	TRBV18	ASSSESRTNTEAF
TRBJ1-2	TRBV6-5	ASSSGFNYGYT
TRBJ2-1	TRBV4-1	ASSQGGGGQEYYEQF
TRBJ2-7	TRBV20-1	SAPPGTSGSYEQY
TRBJ2-3	TRBV10-1	ASSLRNGATDTQY
TRBJ2-6	TRBV11-2	ASSRYGTAYSGANVLT
TRBJ1-1	TRBV18	ASSPVTGTGTEAF
TRBJ1-1	TRBV5-1	ASSSRQGRGTEAF
TRBJ1-2	TRBV5-1	ASSLGAGPSYGYT
TRBJ2-7	TRBV29-1	SVAGTGPYEQY
TRBJ2-7	TRBV6-2/TRBV6-3	ASSPLGKGGSSYEQY
TRBJ1-6	TRBV7-2	ASSLSLSGRTFH